The 19 T cell receptor beta chains reported below all come from one sample, sequenced in a study of cytomegalovirus exposure and HLA in healthy donors. PCR used 60 Vbeta primers and 13 Jbeta primers. Method: immunoSEQ multiplex PCR; TCRdb's copy keeps in-frame clones and lacks some. The sample contains 100,000 to 150,000 clones, around 79% of which appear only once. Sequences were obtained from PBMCs. Receptors were obtained from a woman in her thirties or forties in good health and CMV-seronegative.

The V and J genes are TRBV11-2 and TRBJ2-1, with unresolved D. The V gene lost 2 bases and the J gene lost 0 bases, with 8 bases spanning the gap. From germline, CDR1 is SGHAT and CDR2 FQNNGV. The CDR3 runs to 15 residues. This CDR3 reads CASSLQLSSYNEQFF. The DNA for the CDR3 is TGTGCCAGCAGCTTACAATTGAGCTCCTACAATGAGCAGTTCTTC.

The DNA of the CDR3 is TGTGCCAGCAGCCCTCTGGACGGAGGGCCCTACGAGCAGTACTTC. It is translated as CASSPLDGGPYEQYF. The chain is built from TRBV7-9 and TRBJ2-7, with TRBD2 as a possible D gene (6 bases). Germline lookup yields CDR1 SEHNR and CDR2 FQNEAQ (reference sequence). CDR3 size: 15 residues. Trimming shortened V by 5 bases and J by 2 bases, and 16 bases separated the two germline ends.

Only a few counts were recorded for this clone. The chain carries TRBV28 and TRBJ2-7; TRBD2 matches at 11 bases. V shed 7 bases, J shed 4 bases, and the junction held 6 bases outside the gene matches. Germline V gene sequence: CDR1 MDHEN, CDR2 SYDVKM. This CDR3 has 14 residues. CDR3 DNA sequence: TGTGCCAGCATTCCTAGCGGGAGGTCTTACGAGCAGTACTTC. Residues: CASIPSGRSYEQYF.

On this clone: The germline gene is not matched at one end of the junction; a read error may be the cause. This chain links TRBV28 with TRBJ2-4, with a weak D call TRBD1 (5 bases). Germline CDR1 MDHEN, CDR2 SYDVKM. This CDR3 is 16 amino acids long. Here the CDR3 reads CASSFPSGLAKNSQYF. Written as DNA, the CDR3 is TGTGCCAGCAGTTTCCCCTCAGGGCTGGCCAAAAACAGTCAGTACTTC.

The chain is built from TRBV5-1 and TRBJ1-2; D perhaps matches TRBD1 (5 bases). This CDR3 has 14 amino acids. With 0 bases removed from V and 2 bases from J, the gap between germline ends came to 8 bases. Germline CDR1 and CDR2: SGHRS and YFSETQ. CDR3 nucleotides: TGCGCCAGCAGCTTGGCGTCAGGGAACTATGGCTACACCTTC. Its translation is CASSLASGNYGYTF.

In this sample, this clone turned up once. The chain carries TRBV27 and TRBJ2-3; D gene ambiguous. Germline V gives CDR1 MNHEY, CDR2 SMNVEV (reference sequence). The CDR3 consists of 14 residues. The V and J ends lost 8 bases and 2 bases respectively, with 14 bases between them. This CDR3 is CASGSGWPTDTQYF. The CDR3 nucleotides are TGTGCCAGCGGATCCGGGTGGCCCACAGATACGCAGTATTTT.

This clone occurred once. The V call is TRBV7-9, the J call TRBJ2-7; TRBD1 matches 9 bases. Germline loops: CDR1 SEHNR, CDR2 FQNEAQ (reference sequence). The junction had 3 bases not matched to a gene; V was cut back by 5 bases and J by 4 bases. CDR3 length: 13 amino acids. CDR3 bases: TGTGCCAGCAGCCGGGACAGGGCTTACGAGCAGTACTTC. Amino acids: CASSRDRAYEQYF.

This clone was counted at least ten times. This chain links TRBV4-2 with TRBJ2-1, with 10 bases that match TRBD2. J gave up 12 bases and V 0 bases, and 11 bases lay outside the gene matches. The germline V gene has CDR1 LGHNA and CDR2 YNFKEQ. This CDR3 is built from 16 residues. DNA for the CDR3: TGTGCCAGCAGCCAAGATGGAGCGGGAGGGTTGGGAAGGCAGTTCTTC. This codes for CASSQDGAGGLGRQFF.

This chain links TRBV5-4 with TRBJ2-1; TRBD2 aligns across 11 bases. The CDR3 runs to 18 residues. V trimming: 4 bases; J trimming: 6 bases; junction bases outside the gene matches: 15. Germline loops: CDR1 SGHNT, CDR2 YYREEE (reference sequence). CDR3 sequence (DNA): TGTGCCAGCAGCACAAACCAGCTAGCGGGAGGTTTACTCAATGAGCAGTTCTTC. It codes for CASSTNQLAGGLLNEQFF.

The genes are TRBV5-4 and TRBJ1-4, with D possibly matching TRBD1 (5 bases). V lost 0 bases, J lost 4 bases, and 7 bases lay in between. The CDR3 has 14 amino acids. Per germline, CDR1 SGHNT and CDR2 YYREEE (reference sequence). CDR3 loop: CASSLARDNEKLFF. CDR3 sequence (DNA): TGTGCCAGCAGCTTGGCCAGGGATAATGAAAAACTGTTTTTT.

The V call is TRBV7-9, the J call TRBJ1-2, with D uncertain. The V gene lost 1 base and the J gene lost 4 bases, with 10 bases spanning the gap. The CDR3 extends over 14 amino acids. Looked up from germline, CDR1 is SEHNR and CDR2 is FQNEAQ (reference sequence). The CDR3 spells CASSLVRNGYGYTF. The CDR3 DNA follows: TGTGCCAGCAGCTTAGTCAGGAACGGCTATGGCTACACCTTC.

This clone was detected a few times. The chain has TRBV6-1 and TRBJ1-2, with D uncertain. V shed 6 bases and J shed 3 bases, with 11 bases lying between them. The CDR3 is 13 amino acids. Germline V gives CDR1 MNHNS, CDR2 SASEGT. DNA of the CDR3: TGTGCCAGCAGCCCTTTGGGCCACTATGGCTACACCTTC. As protein: CASSPLGHYGYTF.

The CDR3 here is CASSIDTGYLRNQPQHF. DNA of the CDR3: TGTGCCAGTAGTATAGATACGGGTTACCTGCGAAATCAGCCCCAGCATTTT. V usage is TRBV19 and J usage is TRBJ1-5; unclear D gene. V shed 0 bases and J shed 4 bases, with 16 bases lying between them. Germline V gene sequence: CDR1 LNHDA, CDR2 SQIVND (reference sequence). The CDR3 runs 17 residues.

The chain employs TRBV19 and TRBJ2-1, with TRBD2 matching 7 bases. This CDR3 has 13 residues. Germline V gene data show CDR1 as LNHDA and CDR2 as SQIVND (reference sequence). V was clipped by 4 bases and J by 8 bases; unmatched bases: 5. In DNA form, the CDR3 reads TGTGCCAGTAGTAGCGGGAGAAGGGATGAGCAGTTCTTC. Translation gives CASSSGRRDEQFF.

CDR3 bases: TGCGCCAGCAGCTTGGCCGGACAGACCTACGAGCAGTACTTC. Its protein is CASSLAGQTYEQYF. The chain carries TRBV5-1 and TRBJ2-7; possible D gene TRBD1, 6 bases. Germline V gene lookup returns CDR1 SGHRS and CDR2 YFSETQ. Trimming took 0 bases from V and 2 from J, leaving 9 bases between them. The CDR3 is made up of 14 amino acids.

The V call is TRBV4-1, the J call TRBJ2-7; possibly TRBD1 for D (6 bases). This CDR3 region has 15 residues. Germline V gene sequence: CDR1 MGHRA, CDR2 YSYEKL. V was pared by 5 bases and J by 9 bases, with 23 bases between. DNA for the CDR3: TGCGCCAGCAGCTCACTACCGACTACAGGGTCAGTGCAGTACTTC. This codes for CASSSLPTTGSVQYF.

The chain employs TRBV7-2 and TRBJ2-1; 13 positions agree with TRBD2. This CDR3 comprises 16 residues. In germline, CDR1 is SGHTA, CDR2 FQGNSA. V trimming: 4 bases; J trimming: 5 bases; junction bases outside the gene matches: 5. The chain's CDR3 is CASSSSGLAGDNEQFF. In DNA form, the CDR3 reads TGTGCCAGCAGCTCGTCAGGACTAGCGGGAGACAATGAGCAGTTCTTC.

The V gene is TRBV28, the J gene TRBJ2-7, with D possibly matching TRBD1 (5 bases). This CDR3 is built from 15 residues. Looked up from germline, CDR1 is MDHEN and CDR2 is SYDVKM. With 0 bases removed from V and 0 bases from J, the gap between germline ends came to 9 bases. The CDR3 loop is CASSLWTASSYEQYF. DNA of the CDR3: TGTGCCAGCAGTTTATGGACAGCGAGCTCCTACGAGCAGTACTTC.

In DNA, the CDR3 is TGTGCCAGCAGCTTTAGACAGGGAACCGAGCAGTACTTC. It yields the protein CASSFRQGTEQYF. The chain carries TRBV2 and TRBJ2-7; 7 nucleotides align to TRBD1. The CDR3 loop spans 13 amino acids. CDR1 is SNHLY, CDR2 FYNNEI, per germline. V was pared by 6 bases and J by 6 bases, with 8 bases of the junction left unmatched.